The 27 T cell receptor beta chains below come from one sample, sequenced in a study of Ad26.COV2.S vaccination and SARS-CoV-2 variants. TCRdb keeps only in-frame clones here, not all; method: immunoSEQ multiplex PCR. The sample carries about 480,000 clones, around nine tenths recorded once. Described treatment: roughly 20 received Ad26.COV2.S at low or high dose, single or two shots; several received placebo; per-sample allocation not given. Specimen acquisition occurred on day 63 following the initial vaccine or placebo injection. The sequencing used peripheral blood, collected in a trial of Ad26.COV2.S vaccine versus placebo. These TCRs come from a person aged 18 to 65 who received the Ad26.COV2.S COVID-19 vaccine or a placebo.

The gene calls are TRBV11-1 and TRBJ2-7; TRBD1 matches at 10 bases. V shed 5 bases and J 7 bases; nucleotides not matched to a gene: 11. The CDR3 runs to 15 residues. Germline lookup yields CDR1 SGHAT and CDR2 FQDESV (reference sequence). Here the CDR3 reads CASSLPRTGGLEQYF. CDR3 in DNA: TGTGCCAGCAGCCTCCCTAGGACAGGGGGGCTTGAGCAGTACTTC.

The CDR3 DNA follows: TGTGCCAGCAGCGGGAGAGTGACTGAAGCTTTCTTT. It yields the protein CASSGRVTEAFF. The chain carries TRBV12-3 or TRBV12-4 and TRBJ1-1; no firm D call. The CDR3 totals 12 residues. Trimming removed 6 bases from V and 5 bases from J, with 10 bases in between.

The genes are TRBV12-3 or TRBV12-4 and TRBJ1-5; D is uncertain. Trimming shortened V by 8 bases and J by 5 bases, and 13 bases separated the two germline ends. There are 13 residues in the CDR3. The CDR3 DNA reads TGTGCCAGCGTCCGGGGAAGGGATCAGCCCCAGCATTTT. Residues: CASVRGRDQPQHF.

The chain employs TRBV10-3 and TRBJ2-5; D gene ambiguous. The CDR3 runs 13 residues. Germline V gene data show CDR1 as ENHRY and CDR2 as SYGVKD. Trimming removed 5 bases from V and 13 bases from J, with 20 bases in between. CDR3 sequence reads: CAISTPANPRPYF. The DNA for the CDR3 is TGTGCCATCAGTACCCCAGCCAACCCCCGTCCGTACTTC.

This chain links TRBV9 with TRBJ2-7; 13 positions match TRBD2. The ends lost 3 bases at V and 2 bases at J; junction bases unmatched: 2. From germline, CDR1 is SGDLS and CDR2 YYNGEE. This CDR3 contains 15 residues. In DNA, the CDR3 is TGTGCCAGCAGCGAGGGACTAGCGGGGACCTACGAGCAGTACTTC. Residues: CASSEGLAGTYEQYF.

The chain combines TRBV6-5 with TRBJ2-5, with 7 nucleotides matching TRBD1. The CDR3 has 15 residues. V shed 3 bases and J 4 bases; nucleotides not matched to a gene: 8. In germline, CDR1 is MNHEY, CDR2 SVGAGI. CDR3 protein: CASSYSFDRVETQYF. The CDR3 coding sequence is TGTGCCAGCAGTTATTCGTTTGACAGGGTAGAGACCCAGTACTTC.

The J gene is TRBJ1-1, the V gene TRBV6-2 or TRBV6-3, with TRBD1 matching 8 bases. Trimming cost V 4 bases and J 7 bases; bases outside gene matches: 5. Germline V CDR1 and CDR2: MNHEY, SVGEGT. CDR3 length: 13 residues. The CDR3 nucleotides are TGTGCCAGCAGTTCTCAAGGGACAGGTGAAGCTTTCTTT. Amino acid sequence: CASSSQGTGEAFF.

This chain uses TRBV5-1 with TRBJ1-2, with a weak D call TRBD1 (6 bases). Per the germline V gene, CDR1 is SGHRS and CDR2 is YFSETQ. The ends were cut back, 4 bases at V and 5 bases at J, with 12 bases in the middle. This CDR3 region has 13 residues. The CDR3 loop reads CASSASDSYGYTF. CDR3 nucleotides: TGCGCCAGCAGCGCCTCGGACAGTTATGGCTACACCTTC. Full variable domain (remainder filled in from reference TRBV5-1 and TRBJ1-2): KAGVTQTPRYLIKTRGQQVTLSCSPISGHRSVSWYQQTPGQGLQFLFEYFSETQRNKGNFPGRFSGRQFSNSRSEMNVSTLELGDSALYLCASSASDSYGYTFGSGTRLTVV.

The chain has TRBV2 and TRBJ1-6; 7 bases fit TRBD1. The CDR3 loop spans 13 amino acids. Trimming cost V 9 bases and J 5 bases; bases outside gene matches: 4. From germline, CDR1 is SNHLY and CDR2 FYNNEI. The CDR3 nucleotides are TGTGCCAGTGTTACAGGGGATAATTCACCCCTCCACTTT. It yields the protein CASVTGDNSPLHF.

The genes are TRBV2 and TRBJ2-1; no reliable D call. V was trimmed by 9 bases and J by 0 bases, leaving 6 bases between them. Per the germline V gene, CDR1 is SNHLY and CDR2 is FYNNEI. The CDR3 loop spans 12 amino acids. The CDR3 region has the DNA TGTGCCAGTATGAGCTCCTACAATGAGCAGTTCTTC. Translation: CASMSSYNEQFF.

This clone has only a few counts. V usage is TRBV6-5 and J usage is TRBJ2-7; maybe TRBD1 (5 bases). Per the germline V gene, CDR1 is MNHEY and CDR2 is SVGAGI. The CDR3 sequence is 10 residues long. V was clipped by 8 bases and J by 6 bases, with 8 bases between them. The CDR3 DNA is TGTGCCAGCGGGGCCGGCGAGCAGTACTTC. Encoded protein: CASGAGEQYF.

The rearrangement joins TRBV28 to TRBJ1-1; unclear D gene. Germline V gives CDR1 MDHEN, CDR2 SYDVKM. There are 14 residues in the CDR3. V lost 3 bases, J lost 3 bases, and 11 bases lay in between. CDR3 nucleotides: TGTGCCAGCAGTTTGAGGCCGACTTACACTGAAGCTTTCTTT. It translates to CASSLRPTYTEAFF.

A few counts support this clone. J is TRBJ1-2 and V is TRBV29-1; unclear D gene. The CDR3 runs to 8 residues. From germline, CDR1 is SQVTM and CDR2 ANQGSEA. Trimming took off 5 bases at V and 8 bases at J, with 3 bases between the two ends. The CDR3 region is CSVSGYTF. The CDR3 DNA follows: TGCAGCGTTTCAGGCTACACCTTC.

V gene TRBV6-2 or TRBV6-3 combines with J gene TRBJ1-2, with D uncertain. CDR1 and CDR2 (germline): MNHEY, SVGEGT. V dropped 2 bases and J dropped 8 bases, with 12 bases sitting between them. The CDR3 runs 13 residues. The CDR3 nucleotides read TGTGCCAGCAGTTACGGAGGGCCCAGAGGCTACACCTTC. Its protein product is CASSYGGPRGYTF.

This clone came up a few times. In nucleotides, the CDR3 is TGTGCCAGCAGCTTAGTGACGGACAATAGCAATCAGCCCCAGCATTTT. Its translation is CASSLVTDNSNQPQHF. V gene TRBV7-6 combines with J gene TRBJ1-5; weak D call: TRBD1 (5 bases). Germline CDR1 is SGHVS and CDR2 is FNYEAQ. This CDR3 comprises 16 residues. The V gene lost 1 base and the J gene lost 0 bases, with 10 bases spanning the gap. Full variable domain (rest looked up from reference TRBV7-6 and TRBJ1-5): GAGVSQSPRYKVTKRGQDVALRCDPISGHVSLYWYRQALGQGPEFLTYFNYEAQQDKSGLPNDRFSAERPEGSISTLTIQRTEQRDSAMYRCASSLVTDNSNQPQHFGDGTRLSIL.

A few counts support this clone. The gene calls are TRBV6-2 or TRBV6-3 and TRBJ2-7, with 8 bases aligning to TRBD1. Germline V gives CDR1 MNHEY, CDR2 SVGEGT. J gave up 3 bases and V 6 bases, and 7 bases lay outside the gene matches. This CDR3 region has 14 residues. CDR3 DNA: TGTGCCAGCAGCAACAACGGACAGGGCTACGAGCAGTACTTC. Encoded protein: CASSNNGQGYEQYF.

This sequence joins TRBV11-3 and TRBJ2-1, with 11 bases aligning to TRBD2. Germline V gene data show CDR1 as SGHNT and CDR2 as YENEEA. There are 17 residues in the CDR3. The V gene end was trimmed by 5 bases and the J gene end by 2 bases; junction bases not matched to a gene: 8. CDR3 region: CASSPGLAGYAYNEQFF. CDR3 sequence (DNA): TGTGCCAGCAGCCCCGGACTAGCGGGTTACGCCTACAATGAGCAGTTCTTC.

In DNA, the CDR3 is TGTGCCAGCAGCGACCCCGTAACAGGATACGAGCAGTACTTC. It is translated as CASSDPVTGYEQYF. The rearrangement uses TRBV5-4 and TRBJ2-7; D may be TRBD1 (5 bases). Trimming removed 4 bases at V and 4 bases at J, with 15 bases between. The CDR3 loop spans 14 amino acids. Germline CDR1 and CDR2: SGHNT and YYREEE (reference sequence).

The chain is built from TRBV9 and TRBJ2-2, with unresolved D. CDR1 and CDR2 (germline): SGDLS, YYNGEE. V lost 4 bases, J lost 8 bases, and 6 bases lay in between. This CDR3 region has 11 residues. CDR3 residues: CASSKGGELFF. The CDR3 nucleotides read TGTGCCAGCAGCAAAGGGGGGGAGCTGTTTTTT.

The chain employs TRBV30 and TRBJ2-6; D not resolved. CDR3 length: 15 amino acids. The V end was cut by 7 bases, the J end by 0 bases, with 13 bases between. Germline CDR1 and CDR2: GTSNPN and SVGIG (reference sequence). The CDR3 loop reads CASFEVPSGANVLTF. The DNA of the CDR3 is TGTGCCTCGTTTGAGGTCCCCTCTGGGGCCAACGTCCTGACTTTC.

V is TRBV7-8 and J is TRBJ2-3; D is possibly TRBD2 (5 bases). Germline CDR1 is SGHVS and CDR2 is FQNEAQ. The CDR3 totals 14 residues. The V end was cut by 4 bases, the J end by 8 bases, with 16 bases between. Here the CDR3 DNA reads TGTGCCAGCAGCTCCTCCGACATCGCGGGTACGCAGTATTTT. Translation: CASSSSDIAGTQYF. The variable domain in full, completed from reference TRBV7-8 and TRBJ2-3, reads GAGVSQSPRYKVAKRGQDVALRCDPISGHVSLFWYQQALGQGPEFLTYFQNEAQLDKSGLPSDRFFAERPEGSVSTLKIQRTQQEDSAVYLCASSSSDIAGTQYFGPGTRLTVL.

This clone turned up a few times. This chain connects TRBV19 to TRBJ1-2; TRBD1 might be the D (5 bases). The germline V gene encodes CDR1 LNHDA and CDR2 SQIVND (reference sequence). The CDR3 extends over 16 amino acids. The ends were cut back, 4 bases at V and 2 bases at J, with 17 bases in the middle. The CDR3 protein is CASSTEIRVKNYGYTF. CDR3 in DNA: TGTGCCAGTAGTACGGAGATCAGGGTCAAAAACTATGGCTACACCTTC.

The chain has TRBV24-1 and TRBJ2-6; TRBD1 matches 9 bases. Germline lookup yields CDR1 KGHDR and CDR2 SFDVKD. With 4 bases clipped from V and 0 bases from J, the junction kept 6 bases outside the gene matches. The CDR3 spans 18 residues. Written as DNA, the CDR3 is TGTGCCACCAGTGACATGGACAGGGGAGACTCTGGGGCCAACGTCCTGACTTTC. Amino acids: CATSDMDRGDSGANVLTF.

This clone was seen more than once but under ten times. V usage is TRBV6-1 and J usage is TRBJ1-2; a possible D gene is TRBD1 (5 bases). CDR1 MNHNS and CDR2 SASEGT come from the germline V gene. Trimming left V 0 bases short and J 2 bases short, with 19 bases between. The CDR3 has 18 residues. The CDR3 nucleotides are TGTGCCAGCAGTGAAGCCCTACCCCGACAGTGGGGGAACTATGGCTACACCTTC. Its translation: CASSEALPRQWGNYGYTF.

In nucleotides, the CDR3 is TGTGCCAGCAGAGGACCCTACAATGAGCAGTTCTTC. It translates to CASRGPYNEQFF. The chain joins TRBV28 to TRBJ2-1, with unresolved D. This CDR3 is built from 12 residues. The germline gives CDR1 MDHEN, CDR2 SYDVKM. V lost 6 bases and J lost 2, with 5 bases in between.

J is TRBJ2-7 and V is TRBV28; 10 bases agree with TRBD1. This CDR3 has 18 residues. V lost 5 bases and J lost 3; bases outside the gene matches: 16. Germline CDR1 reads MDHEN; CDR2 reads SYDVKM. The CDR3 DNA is TGTGCCAGCAGTCCCCGGTCCGACAGGGGGCTTAATTTCTACGAGCAGTACTTC. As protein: CASSPRSDRGLNFYEQYF.

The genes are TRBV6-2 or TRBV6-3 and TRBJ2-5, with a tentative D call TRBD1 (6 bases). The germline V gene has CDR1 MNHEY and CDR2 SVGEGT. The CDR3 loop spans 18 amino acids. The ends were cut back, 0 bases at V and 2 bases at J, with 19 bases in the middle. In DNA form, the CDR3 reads TGTGCCAGCAGTTACTCGCTCCAGGACTGGGGGCATCAAGAGACCCAGTACTTC. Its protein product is CASSYSLQDWGHQETQYF.